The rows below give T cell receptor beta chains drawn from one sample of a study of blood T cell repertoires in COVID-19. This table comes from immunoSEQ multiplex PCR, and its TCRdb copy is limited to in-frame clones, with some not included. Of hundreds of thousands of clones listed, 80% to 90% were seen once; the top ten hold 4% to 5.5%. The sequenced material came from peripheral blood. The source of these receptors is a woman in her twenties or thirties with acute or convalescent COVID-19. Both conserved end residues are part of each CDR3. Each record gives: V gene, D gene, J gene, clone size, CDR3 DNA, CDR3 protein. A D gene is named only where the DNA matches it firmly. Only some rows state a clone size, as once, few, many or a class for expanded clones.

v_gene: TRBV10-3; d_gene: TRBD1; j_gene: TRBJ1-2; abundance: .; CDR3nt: TGTGCCATCAGTGCCGGACAGGGGGAAGCCTATGGCTACACCTTC; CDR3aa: CAISAGQGEAYGYTF
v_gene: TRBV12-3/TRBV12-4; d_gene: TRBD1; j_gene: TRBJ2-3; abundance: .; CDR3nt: TGTGCCAGCCGGGACAGGGTCACAGATACGCAGTATTTT; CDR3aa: CASRDRVTDTQYF
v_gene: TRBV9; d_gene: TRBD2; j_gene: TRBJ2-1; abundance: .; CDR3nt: TGTGCCAGCAGCGGTAGCGGGGGGCATGAGCAGTTCTTC; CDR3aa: CASSGSGGHEQFF
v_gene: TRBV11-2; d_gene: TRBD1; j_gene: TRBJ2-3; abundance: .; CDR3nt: TGTGCCAGCGAGCCGGGACAGGGGGTTCCAGATACGCAGTATTTT; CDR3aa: CASEPGQGVPDTQYF
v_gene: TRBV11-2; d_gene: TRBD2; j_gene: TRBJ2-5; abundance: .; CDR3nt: TGTGCCAGCAGCCCGCGGGGGGCTACAAACCAAGAGACCCAGTACTTC; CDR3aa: CASSPRGATNQETQYF
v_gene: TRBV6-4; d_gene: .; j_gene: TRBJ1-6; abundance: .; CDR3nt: TGTGCCAGCAGCGTCCTATTCAATAATTCACCCCTCCACTTT; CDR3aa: CASSVLFNNSPLHF
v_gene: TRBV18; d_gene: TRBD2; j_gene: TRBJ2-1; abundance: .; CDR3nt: TGTGCCAGCTCACCACGGGGACTAGCGAGGAAAGATGAGCAGTTCTTC; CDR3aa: CASSPRGLARKDEQFF
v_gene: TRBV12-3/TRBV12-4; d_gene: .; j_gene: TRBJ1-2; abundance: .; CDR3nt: TGTGCCAGCACCCGGGGATATGGCTACACCTTC; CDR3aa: CASTRGYGYTF
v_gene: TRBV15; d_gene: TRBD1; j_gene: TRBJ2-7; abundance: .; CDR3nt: TGTGCCACCAGCAGAGTCCGGGACAGGGCCCCCGAGCAGTACTTC; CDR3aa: CATSRVRDRAPEQYF
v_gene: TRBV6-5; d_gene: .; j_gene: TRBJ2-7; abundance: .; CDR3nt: TGTGCCAGCATGAGAGGATCCGAGCAGTACTTC; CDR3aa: CASMRGSEQYF
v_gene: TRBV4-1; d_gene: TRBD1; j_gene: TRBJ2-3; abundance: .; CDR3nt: TGCGCCAGCAGCCAACCCCAGGGGGCCGCCACAGATACGCAGTATTTT; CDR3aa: CASSQPQGAATDTQYF
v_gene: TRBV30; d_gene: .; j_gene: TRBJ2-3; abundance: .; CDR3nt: TGTGCCTGGAGGGGCTCCTCAGATACGCAGTATTTT; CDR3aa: CAWRGSSDTQYF
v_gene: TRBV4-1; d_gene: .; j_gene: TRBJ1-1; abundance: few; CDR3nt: TGCGCCAGCAGCCGGGTCCCGTTTCGGACAGACGAAGCTTTCTTT; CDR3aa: CASSRVPFRTDEAFF
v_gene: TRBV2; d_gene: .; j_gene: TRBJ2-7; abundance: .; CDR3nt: TGTGCCAGCAGTGGGCCGGGACTTGCCTACGAGCAGTACTTC; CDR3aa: CASSGPGLAYEQYF
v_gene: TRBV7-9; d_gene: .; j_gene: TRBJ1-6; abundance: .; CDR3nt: TGTGCCAGCAGACAGGGACCGCGGAATTCACCCCTCCACTTT; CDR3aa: CASRQGPRNSPLHF
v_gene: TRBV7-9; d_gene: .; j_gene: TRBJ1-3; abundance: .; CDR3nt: TGTGCCAGCAGCTTGCCCCGGGAGAGCTCTGGAAACACCATATATTTT; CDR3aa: CASSLPRESSGNTIYF
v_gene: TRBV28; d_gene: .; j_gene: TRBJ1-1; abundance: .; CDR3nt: TGTGCCAGCAATCCTCAGGGGAAAACCAACACTGAAGCTTTCTTT; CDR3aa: CASNPQGKTNTEAFF